These 30 T cell receptor beta chains came from one sample sequenced in a study of T cell responses to AZD1222 COVID-19 vaccine. The method was immunoSEQ multiplex PCR; TCRdb's version includes in-frame clones alone and lacks a portion of them. The table has tens of thousands of clones, about 88% seen once. Sequenced here: peripheral blood, sampled 28 days after the second AZD1222 dose. The receptors shown here come from an adult who received the AZD1222 COVID-19 vaccine.

The chain couples TRBV18 to TRBJ1-3; D uncertain. CDR1 and CDR2 from the germline V gene are KGHSH and LQKENI. V gave up 3 bases and J gave up 0 bases, with 12 bases separating them. This CDR3 spans 16 amino acids. The CDR3 loop reads CASSPLPPISGNTIYF. CDR3 nucleotide sequence: TGTGCCAGCTCACCCTTACCCCCAATCTCTGGAAACACCATATATTTT.

The chain is built from TRBV29-1 and TRBJ1-5, with a tentative D call TRBD1 (5 bases). The CDR3 length is 13 residues. Germline V gene lookup returns CDR1 SQVTM and CDR2 ANQGSEA. Between the trimmed V and J ends, which lost 5 bases and 1 base, there was a span of 9 bases. The CDR3 coding sequence is TGCAGCGTTACGGGGGGAAGCAATCAGCCCCAGCATTTT. This encodes CSVTGGSNQPQHF.

This chain joins TRBV5-6 and TRBJ2-7; unclear D gene. Trimming stripped 6 bases from V and 12 bases from J, with 13 bases between. Germline V lookup: CDR1 SGHDT, CDR2 YYEEEE. The CDR3 is made up of 10 amino acids. The CDR3 sequence is CASTAGNPYV. The CDR3 nucleotides read TGTGCCAGCACGGCAGGCAATCCGTACGTC.

The rearrangement links TRBV7-9 to TRBJ1-2; D ambiguous. V was shortened by 0 bases and J by 3 bases, with 2 bases between the two germline ends. The CDR3 covers 12 residues. Germline V lookup: CDR1 SEHNR, CDR2 FQNEAQ (reference sequence). The DNA for the CDR3 is TGTGCCAGCAGCTTAGCGGACTATGGCTACACCTTC. Its translation: CASSLADYGYTF.

This clone showed up just a few times. V and J are TRBV6-5 and TRBJ1-1, with D unresolved. Germline CDR1 reads MNHEY; CDR2 reads SVGAGI. V shed 8 bases and J shed 1 base, with 14 bases lying between them. The CDR3 is 14 amino acids. The CDR3 protein is CASLKGSGNTEAFF. As DNA, the CDR3 is TGTGCCAGCCTTAAGGGAAGCGGGAACACTGAAGCTTTCTTT.

This rearrangement joins TRBV5-1 to TRBJ1-1; the D is unclear. The CDR3 is 13 residues long. CDR1 and CDR2 (germline): SGHRS, YFSETQ. Trimming left V 4 bases short and J 5 bases short, with 12 bases between. This chain's CDR3 is CASSIGPGTEAFF. Written as DNA, the CDR3 is TGCGCCAGCAGCATAGGGCCCGGGACTGAAGCTTTCTTT.

The gene calls are TRBV24-1 and TRBJ2-7, with D maybe TRBD2 (6 bases). This CDR3 is 15 amino acids long. V shed 3 bases and J shed 7 bases, with 18 bases lying between them. From germline, CDR1 is KGHDR and CDR2 SFDVKD. CDR3 nucleotide sequence: TGTGCCACCAGTGATGGCCGGGGACCGGGGGAAGAGCAGTACTTC. Its translation is CATSDGRGPGEEQYF.

The chain couples TRBV27 to TRBJ1-2, with D perhaps matching TRBD1 (6 bases). Trimming removed 6 bases at V and 4 bases at J, with 12 bases between. Germline CDR1 and CDR2: MNHEY and SMNVEV (reference sequence). The CDR3 loop spans 13 amino acids. The CDR3 DNA reads TGTGCCAGCAGGTACAGGGAGTCCTATGGCTACACCTTC. Residues: CASRYRESYGYTF.

The V call is TRBV27, the J call TRBJ2-7; 9 bases fit TRBD2. CDR1 MNHEY and CDR2 SMNVEV come from the germline V gene (reference sequence). The ends lost 8 bases at V and 2 bases at J; junction bases unmatched: 10. This CDR3 has 15 residues. This CDR3 is CASALGGRATYEQYV. The CDR3 bases are TGTGCCAGCGCTCTTGGCGGGAGGGCCACCTACGAGCAGTACGTC.

The chain has TRBV28 and TRBJ2-7; maybe TRBD1 (6 bases). CDR1 MDHEN and CDR2 SYDVKM come from the germline V gene. Trimming left V 5 bases short and J 4 bases short, with 15 bases between. The CDR3 totals 14 residues. CDR3 residues: CASSLAGALYEQYF. DNA of the CDR3: TGTGCCAGCAGTCTGGCAGGGGCCTTGTACGAGCAGTACTTC.

The chain combines TRBV14 with TRBJ2-2; possible D gene TRBD2, 5 bases. The CDR3 is 14 amino acids. Germline-derived CDR1 and CDR2 are SGHDN and FVKESK. V lost 4 bases, J lost 1 base, and 7 bases lay in between. CDR3 nucleotides: TGTGCCAGCAGCCGAGCGGTGAACACCGGGGAGCTGTTTTTT. This encodes CASSRAVNTGELFF.

This clone appeared a few times. The rearrangement joins TRBV7-2 to TRBJ2-2; TRBD1 might be the D (6 bases). V dropped 2 bases and J dropped 4 bases, with 14 bases sitting between them. The CDR3 runs 16 residues. Looked up from germline, CDR1 is SGHTA and CDR2 is FQGNSA. In DNA form, the CDR3 reads TGTGCCAGCAGCTTATACAGGGTTGGCAGCACCGGGGAGCTGTTTTTT. It translates to CASSLYRVGSTGELFF.

The chain recombines TRBV5-1 with TRBJ2-2, with D perhaps matching TRBD1 (5 bases). The length of the CDR3 is 12 residues. The germline V gene has CDR1 SGHRS and CDR2 YFSETQ. The V gene lost 2 bases and the J gene lost 8 bases, with 7 bases spanning the gap. The CDR3 bases are TGCGCCAGCAGCTTCCCAGGGGGGGAGCTGTTTTTT. Its translation is CASSFPGGELFF.

The V gene is TRBV5-4, the J gene TRBJ1-1, with D possibly TRBD1 on 6 matching bases. The CDR3 spans 15 residues. Germline-derived CDR1 and CDR2 are SGHNT and YYREEE (reference sequence). Trimming shortened V by 3 bases and J by 1 base, and 13 bases separated the two germline ends. The CDR3 DNA reads TGTGCCAGCAGCTATATATCGGGACAGAACACTGAAGCTTTCTTT. Amino acids: CASSYISGQNTEAFF. The full variable domain, completed using reference TRBV5-4 and TRBJ1-1, is ETGVTQSPTHLIKTRGQQVTLRCSSQSGHNTVSWYQQALGQGPQFIFQYYREEENGRGNFPPRFSGLQFPNYSSELNVNALELDDSALYLCASSYISGQNTEAFFGQGTRLTVV.

The chain links TRBV12-3 or TRBV12-4 to TRBJ1-3; possible D gene TRBD1, 5 bases. With 1 base removed from V and 9 bases from J, the gap between germline ends came to 10 bases. The length of the CDR3 is 13 residues. CDR3: CASSLGGEGTIYF. The CDR3 coding sequence is TGTGCCAGCAGTTTAGGAGGGGAGGGCACCATATATTTT.

V gene TRBV5-4 combines with J gene TRBJ2-7; the match to TRBD1 covers 7 bases. In germline, CDR1 is SGHNT, CDR2 YYREEE (reference sequence). The CDR3 is 16 residues long. V lost 3 bases to trimming and J lost 2 bases; unmatched junction nucleotides: 11. CDR3 in DNA: TGTGCCAGCAGCTCGAGCACAGGGGAAGGAGCCTACGAGCAGTACTTC. Its translation is CASSSSTGEGAYEQYF.

The chain has TRBV7-8 and TRBJ2-7; 7 nucleotides align to TRBD2. CDR1 and CDR2 from the germline V gene are SGHVS and FQNEAQ. This CDR3 is 15 amino acids long. Unmatched junction bases numbered 7, after V lost 1 base and J lost 4 bases. The CDR3 DNA follows: TGTGCCAGCAGCTTAGAGGGAGGGTTCGGGTACGAGCAGTACGTC. Translated, it gives CASSLEGGFGYEQYV.

This clone was seen a handful of times. J is TRBJ2-7 and V is TRBV10-3, with D tentatively TRBD1 (5 bases). The V end was cut by 3 bases, the J end by 5 bases, with 11 bases between. Germline-derived CDR1 and CDR2 are ENHRY and SYGVKD. The CDR3 is 13 amino acids. This CDR3 is CAISETGVNEQYV. In nucleotides, the CDR3 is TGTGCCATCAGTGAAACAGGAGTTAACGAGCAGTACGTC.

This chain connects TRBV30 to TRBJ1-6; D remains unclear. The CDR3 is made up of 12 amino acids. Trimming removed 4 bases from V and 7 bases from J, with 8 bases in between. Germline assignment: CDR1 GTSNPN and CDR2 SVGIG (reference sequence). The CDR3: CAWNRDNSPLHF. CDR3 in DNA: TGTGCCTGGAACAGAGACAATTCACCCCTCCACTTT.

The chain carries TRBV7-2 and TRBJ2-2, with D tentatively TRBD1 or TRBD2 (5 bases each). Germline loops: CDR1 SGHTA, CDR2 FQGNSA. CDR3 size: 15 residues. Trimming removed 2 bases from V and 7 bases from J, with 14 bases in between. This CDR3 is CASSLFLGGIGELFF. CDR3 nucleotides: TGTGCCAGCAGCTTATTCCTTGGGGGAATCGGGGAGCTGTTTTTT.

This clone was seen just once. The chain is built from TRBV11-3 and TRBJ2-7; D is perhaps TRBD1 (6 bases). This CDR3 has 13 residues. CDR1 and CDR2 (germline): SGHNT, YENEEA. Trimming pared 2 bases from V and 7 bases from J, leaving 12 bases between. The CDR3 region is CASSLRTGSEQYV. DNA for the CDR3: TGTGCCAGCAGCTTAAGAACAGGGAGTGAGCAGTACGTC.

This chain links TRBV2 with TRBJ2-7; either TRBD1 or TRBD2 may supply D (5 bases each). This CDR3 comprises 14 residues. Trimming stripped 7 bases from V and 1 base from J, with 14 bases between. Germline CDR1 reads SNHLY; CDR2 reads FYNNEI. The CDR3 nucleotides read TGTGCCAGCACTTCGGGACGGATTTCCTACGAGCAGTACTTC. This sequence encodes CASTSGRISYEQYF. Based on the CDR3 plus reference TRBV2 and TRBJ2-7, the full variable domain is EPEVTQTPSHQVTQMGQEVILRCVPISNHLYFYWYRQILGQKVEFLVSFYNNEISEKSEIFDDQFSVERPDGSNFTLKIRSTKLEDSAMYFCASTSGRISYEQYFGPGTRLTVT.

The chain joins TRBV27 to TRBJ1-5; TRBD1 aligns across 9 bases. V was clipped by 5 bases and J by 4 bases; unmatched bases: 6. Looked up from germline, CDR1 is MNHEY and CDR2 is SMNVEV (reference sequence). The CDR3 extends over 15 amino acids. In DNA, the CDR3 is TGTGCCAGCAGTCCCTTCGGACAGGGGAATCAGCCCCAGCATTTT. It is translated as CASSPFGQGNQPQHF.

J is TRBJ1-6 and V is TRBV5-5, with a weak D call TRBD1 (5 bases). Germline V lookup: CDR1 SGHKS, CDR2 YYEKEE (reference sequence). V was shortened by 4 bases and J by 10 bases, with 12 bases between the two germline ends. This CDR3 comprises 13 residues. The CDR3 loop is CASSPDIHSPLHF. CDR3 sequence (DNA): TGTGCCAGCAGCCCGGACATTCACTCACCCCTCCACTTT.

The rearrangement links TRBV18 to TRBJ2-1; the match to TRBD1 covers 8 bases. Trimming at V came to 5 bases and at J to 4 bases, leaving 13 bases not matched to a gene. Looked up from germline, CDR1 is KGHSH and CDR2 is LQKENI. There are 17 residues in the CDR3. In nucleotides, the CDR3 is TGTGCCAGCTCATCGACGCCGGGACAGGATTTATACAATGAGCAGTTCTTC. Protein: CASSSTPGQDLYNEQFF.

The CDR3 sequence is CASSPQTGDHTEAFF. CDR3 coding DNA: TGTGCCAGCTCACCCCAAACGGGGGACCACACTGAAGCTTTCTTT. V is TRBV18 and J is TRBJ1-1; D may be TRBD1 (5 bases). Germline CDR1 KGHSH, CDR2 LQKENI. This CDR3 is 15 amino acids long. The germline V and J ends were trimmed by 3 bases and 3 bases, with 14 bases remaining between them.

DNA of the CDR3: TGTGCCAGCAGCCAGGGGCCGAATCAGCCCCAGCATTTT. Translation: CASSQGPNQPQHF. The rearrangement links TRBV4-2 to TRBJ1-5, with TRBD1 as a possible D gene (5 bases). The V gene lost 3 bases and the J gene lost 4 bases, with 7 bases spanning the gap. The germline V gene encodes CDR1 LGHNA and CDR2 YNFKEQ. The length of the CDR3 is 13 residues.

The table lists this clone with a count of one. V usage is TRBV4-1 and J usage is TRBJ2-1; TRBD1 might be the D (5 bases). Trimming left V 5 bases short and J 0 bases short, with 11 bases between. The CDR3 sequence is 15 residues long. The germline gives CDR1 MGHRA, CDR2 YSYEKL. CDR3 loop: CASSRGSISYNEQFF. The CDR3 bases are TGCGCCAGCAGCAGGGGTTCCATCTCCTACAATGAGCAGTTCTTC.

This sequence joins TRBV6-1 and TRBJ2-7; tentative D call: TRBD1 (6 bases). The CDR3 is 14 residues long. Germline loops: CDR1 MNHNS, CDR2 SASEGT. Trimming pared 2 bases from V and 6 bases from J, leaving 14 bases between. CDR3: CASSERQGSGEQYV. CDR3 bases: TGTGCCAGCAGTGAAAGGCAGGGGTCCGGCGAGCAGTACGTC.

This chain connects TRBV2 to TRBJ2-7, with D possibly called TRBD1 or TRBD2 (5 bases each). Germline V lookup: CDR1 SNHLY, CDR2 FYNNEI. V was clipped by 7 bases and J by 0 bases, with 19 bases between them. The CDR3 is made up of 16 amino acids. CDR3 bases: TGTGCCAGCACGGCAGGGACGCACTCGAGCTCCTACGAGCAGTACGTC. It encodes CASTAGTHSSSYEQYV.